The present entry profiles one T cell receptor beta chain with its context. This clonotype was detected ten times or more. It has no known antigen specificity. There are no base qualities to consult, and no much larger clone falls within one base. The sample originates from a study of CD8+CD57+ T cells in acquired aplastic anemia (dated by TCRdb to 2017 to 2018). With respect to the entire study: Extracted DNA from sorted CD4+ and CD8+ cells averaged around 3.3 ug, ranging from about 0.17 to 30 ug.

Broader findings and caveats from the paper: No significant difference in CD8+ Simpson's diversity was found between patients and healthy controls (P=0.060). Around 27 CD8+ CDR3 sequences were found in both patients and controls but appeared to be highly expressed in patients and within the immunodominant clones of the patients.

In the study, sorted CD4+ and CD8+ blood T cells from patients with severe aplastic anemia and from healthy subjects underwent deep sequencing of TCR repertoires. Ficoll-Paque density gradient centrifugation was used to isolate peripheral blood mononuclear cells. CD4+ and CD8+ T cells were sorted by FACS or magnetic beads before DNA extraction. Genomic DNA was used as template for profiling of TCR beta VDJ combinations and CDR3 sequences. TCR repertoire sequencing was run on an Illumina HiSeq 2000. The paper's data handling went like this. TRBV/TRBJ rearrangement plots, CDR3 size and DJ length profiles, and Simpson's diversity index were used to assess repertoires. Whichever DNA sequence was most abundant in the deep sequencing data was defined as the immunodominant clone. CDR3 amino acid sequences were checked for sharing between subjects and were compared against published repertoires and the VDJdb database. The public reads were reanalyzed by TCRdb: fastp trimming at Q25, MiXCR alignment, in-frame beta chains only. Rows are combined by CDR3 protein, so each entry shows the most common genes and DNA. In this record, the V and J calls reflect TCRdb's handling and not the investigators' own analysis. The sample includes 250,000 to 350,000 distinct CDR3 sequences, with around 60% observed a single time. Under 8.5% of the sample is in the top ten clones.

The TCR sequence derives from a human donor with severe aplastic anemia or a healthy control (not recorded which). Material: sorted CD4+, CD8+, or CD8+CD57+ T cells (not recorded which) from PBMCs.

The DNA is TGTGCCACCAGCAGAGGTTTTGGACTAGCTTTTGAGACCCAGTACTTC. Translated, this gives CATSRGFGLAFETQYF. The chain joins TRBV15 to TRBJ2-5, with TRBD2 identical over 8 junction bases. Its CDR3 holds 16 amino acids, cysteine through phenylalanine. Of all the DNA, just the CDR3 is kept, 48 bases in frame from base 1. The germline V and J ends show losses of 1 base and 5 bases respectively, and no gene match explains 9 bases of the junction. The germline V gene (reference sequence) gives CDR1 as LNHNV and CDR2 as YYDKDF.